This is a list of T cell receptor beta chains from one sample in a study of beta chain features in type 1 diabetes. Produced via immunoSEQ multiplex PCR; TCRdb's table is partial and in-frame only. The data contain a few hundred thousand clones, about 15% of them singletons. The specimen sequenced was naive CD4+ T cells from blood. These receptors were obtained from a man aged 25-45 years in good health. CDR3s include the opening cysteine and the closing phenylalanine or tryptophan. A D gene is named only where the DNA matches it firmly. Clone size, where shown, is once, few, many, or a class for clones that have expanded.

size	D	V	length	J	DNA	CDR3
NA	TRBD2	TRBV28	14	TRBJ2-5	TGTGCCAGCAGCGCGGGGAGGGGATGGGAGACCCAGTACTTC	CASSAGRGWETQYF
NA	NA	TRBV4-3	15	TRBJ1-4	TGCGCCAGCAGCCAAGTTCTGGGGGCTGGTGAAAAACTGTTTTTT	CASSQVLGAGEKLFF
NA	NA	TRBV30	13	TRBJ2-1	TGTGCCTGGAGTGTAGGCGTGTACAATGAGCAGTTCTTC	CAWSVGVYNEQFF
few	TRBD1	TRBV7-8	14	TRBJ2-1	TGTGCCAGCAGCACCCGGACAGGGCTGCATGAGCAGTTCTTC	CASSTRTGLHEQFF
few	NA	TRBV11-2	15	TRBJ2-1	TGTGCCAGCAACAACGCTGGGGGCTCCTACAATGAGCAGTTCTTC	CASNNAGGSYNEQFF
NA	TRBD2	TRBV10-3	16	TRBJ2-3	TGTGCCGCCCAGACTAGCGGGGGGGCAATGAGAGATACGCAGTATTTT	CAAQTSGGAMRDTQYF
NA	NA	TRBV7-9	16	TRBJ2-3	TGTGCCAGCAGTCCTCCGAGTTTGCGGTTTCCAGATACGCAGTATTTT	CASSPPSLRFPDTQYF
few	TRBD1	TRBV27	15	TRBJ2-1	TGTGCCAGCAGTTTAAGGGGACAGGGATACAATGAGCAGTTCTTC	CASSLRGQGYNEQFF
NA	NA	TRBV7-2	12	TRBJ2-1	TGTGCCAGCAGCTTAGATTCGGGGGAGCAGTTCTTC	CASSLDSGEQFF
few	NA	TRBV5-1	13	TRBJ2-2	TGCGCCAGCGTACGAGACTCCACCGGGGAGCTGTTTTTT	CASVRDSTGELFF
few	NA	TRBV7-9	13	TRBJ1-1	TGTGCCAGCAGCTTGGACAGTCAGACTGAAGCTTTCTTT	CASSLDSQTEAFF
NA	TRBD2	TRBV7-3	18	TRBJ2-5	TGTGCCAGCAGCTTATCCGGGGGGTTTCACCGGGCCCGAGAGACCCAGTACTTC	CASSLSGGFHRARETQYF
NA	TRBD1	TRBV7-9	16	TRBJ2-7	TGTGCCAGCAGCTTAAGCAGGGGGCGCGGTCCCTACGAGCAGTACTTC	CASSLSRGRGPYEQYF
few	TRBD1	TRBV7-9	14	TRBJ2-2	TGTGCCAGCAGCTCTCGGACAGGGGTTAAGGAGCTGTTTTTT	CASSSRTGVKELFF
NA	NA	TRBV7-2	12	TRBJ2-7	TGTGCCAGCAGCTTACAGGGTGGCGAGCAGTACTTC	CASSLQGGEQYF
NA	NA	TRBV27	17	TRBJ2-6	TGTGCCAGCAGTAACCAACGTGGGCGAGCCGGGGCCAACGTCCTGACTTTC	CASSNQRGRAGANVLTF
NA	TRBD1	TRBV18	14	TRBJ2-7	TGTGCCAGCTCGCTAGGACAGGGAACCTACGAGCAGTACTTC	CASSLGQGTYEQYF
NA	NA	TRBV25-1	11	TRBJ2-1	TGTGCCAGCAGTCCTAGTCGCGAGCAGTTCTTC	CASSPSREQFF
NA	NA	TRBV10-3	15	TRBJ1-6	TGTGCCATCAGTGAGTCTGAAGATCGGAATTCACCCCTCCACTTT	CAISESEDRNSPLHF
NA	NA	TRBV27	12	TRBJ1-6	TGTGCCAGCAGTCTGATAAATTCACCCCTCCACTTT	CASSLINSPLHF
few	NA	TRBV4-3	13	TRBJ2-7	TGCGCCAGCAGCCAGGCATCTATTGGGGAGCAGTACTTC	CASSQASIGEQYF
few	NA	TRBV5-1	16	TRBJ1-6	TGCGCCAGCAGCTTGGACAGGGTCTCCTATAATTCACCCCTCCACTTT	CASSLDRVSYNSPLHF
NA	TRBD2	TRBV6-1	15	TRBJ2-1	TGTGCCAGCACCTTAGGATATAGCGGGAGGGATGAGCAGTTCTTC	CASTLGYSGRDEQFF
few	NA	TRBV4-3	15	TRBJ2-3	TGCGCCAGCAGCCCCCTGGGGGGCGGCACAGATACGCAGTATTTT	CASSPLGGGTDTQYF
NA	NA	TRBV30	17	TRBJ2-2	TGTGCCTGGAAGGCAGGGGCGCTCGGTGTGAACACCGGGGAGCTGTTTTTT	CAWKAGALGVNTGELFF
few	TRBD1	TRBV5-6	16	TRBJ2-1	TGTGCCAGCAGCTTTCCGGACAGGGCCCCCTTAGATGAGCAGTTCTTC	CASSFPDRAPLDEQFF
NA	NA	TRBV7-8	14	TRBJ2-6	TGTGCCAGCAGCTTCGGCCCCGGGGCCAACGTCCTGACTTTC	CASSFGPGANVLTF
NA	NA	TRBV15	12	TRBJ1-2	TGTGCCACCAGCAAAGGACATGGGAGCTACACCTTC	CATSKGHGSYTF
NA	NA	TRBV30	13	TRBJ2-1	TGTGCCTGGAGAGTATGGGAAAGCAATGAGCAGTTCTTC	CAWRVWESNEQFF
NA	NA	TRBV29-1	14	TRBJ2-1	TGCAGCGGGGTTCAGAGTAGCTCCTACAATGAGCAGTTCTTC	CSGVQSSSYNEQFF
NA	NA	TRBV29-1	12	TRBJ2-3	TGCAGCTTCAGGAGGAGCACAGATACGCAGTATTTT	CSFRRSTDTQYF
NA	TRBD1	TRBV4-3	15	TRBJ2-5	TGCGCCAGCAGCCAAGCCGGGACAGCGTTGGGGACCCAGTACTTC	CASSQAGTALGTQYF
few	TRBD2	TRBV9	14	TRBJ2-7	TGTGCCAGCAGCGGCCGGGGACTAGGTCGCGAGCAGTACTTC	CASSGRGLGREQYF
NA	NA	TRBV9	14	TRBJ2-3	TGTGCCAGCAGCGGCCAGTCGGCCACAGATACGCAGTATTTT	CASSGQSATDTQYF
NA	NA	TRBV21-1	15	TRBJ2-7	TGTGCCAGCAGCTACCCCGGGACAGGGTCCCACGAGCAGTACTTC	CASSYPGTGSHEQYF
once	TRBD1	TRBV5-1	16	TRBJ2-4	TGCGCCAGCAGCTTGGGGACAGGACGGGCCAAAAACATTCAGTACTTC	CASSLGTGRAKNIQYF
few	TRBD1	TRBV5-1	13	TRBJ2-7	TGCGCCAGCAGCTTTCGACAGGGCTACGAGCAGTACTTC	CASSFRQGYEQYF
NA	NA	TRBV15	15	TRBJ1-2	TGTGCCACCAGCAGAGTTCCAGGGATAGGCTATGGCTACACCTTC	CATSRVPGIGYGYTF
NA	NA	TRBV13	16	TRBJ1-2	TGTGCCAGCAGCTCCCCGGGACACTGGGACGAGACGGGCTACACCTTC	CASSSPGHWDETGYTF
NA	NA	TRBV9	13	TRBJ1-2	TGTGCCAGCAGCGCTGGAGTTGCTTATGGCTACACCTTC	CASSAGVAYGYTF
NA	NA	TRBV13	11	TRBJ2-1	TGTGCCAGCAGCTTAGTTGAGGGACAATTCTTC	CASSLVEGQFF
few	TRBD1	TRBV19	15	TRBJ2-1	TGTGCCAGTAGTACCGGGACAGACTCCTACAATGAGCAGTTCTTC	CASSTGTDSYNEQFF
few	NA	TRBV5-1	15	TRBJ2-1	TGCGCCAGCAGCTCCCAAGGGGGCTCCTACAATGAGCAGTTCTTC	CASSSQGGSYNEQFF
NA	TRBD2	TRBV2	17	TRBJ2-2	TGTGCCAGCAGCAGTTCGGGGGGACCCGCGAACACCGGGGAGCTGTTTTTT	CASSSSGGPANTGELFF
few	TRBD1	TRBV7-2	14	TRBJ1-2	TGTGCCAGCAGCGGACAGGGAGTTAACTATGGCTACACCTTC	CASSGQGVNYGYTF
few	TRBD1	TRBV10-3	13	TRBJ2-7	TGTGCCATCCAGGACAGGGAGCGGTACGAGCAGTACTTC	CAIQDRERYEQYF
NA	NA	TRBV6-1	14	TRBJ2-5	TGTGCCAGCAGTGCGAGAGGCATCCAAGAGACCCAGTACTTC	CASSARGIQETQYF
NA	TRBD2	TRBV2	15	TRBJ2-5	TGTGCCAGCACCCCGACTAGCGGGGGCCAAGAGACCCAGTACTTC	CASTPTSGGQETQYF
few	NA	TRBV9	14	TRBJ2-4	TGTGCCAGCAGTAACGGACAGCCCAAAAACATTCAGTACTTC	CASSNGQPKNIQYF
few	NA	TRBV9	14	TRBJ1-3	TGTGCCAGCAGATCGACGGCCTCTGGAAACACCATATATTTT	CASRSTASGNTIYF
few	NA	TRBV7-9	15	TRBJ2-1	TGTGCCAGCAGCACCACCAAGACTAGAATCAATGAGCAGTTCTTC	CASSTTKTRINEQFF
NA	NA	TRBV9	15	TRBJ1-2	TGTGCCAGCAGCCCAACCAGACAGGCGCCCGATGGCTACACCTTC	CASSPTRQAPDGYTF
few	NA	TRBV25-1	15	TRBJ1-3	TGTGCCAGCAGTGCGCCAGGGTGGTCTGGAAACACCATATATTTT	CASSAPGWSGNTIYF
few	TRBD1	TRBV7-9	16	TRBJ2-5	TGTGCCAGCAGCCCGCACAGGGGTGGGGAACAAGAGACCCAGTACTTC	CASSPHRGGEQETQYF
NA	NA	TRBV18	14	TRBJ2-5	TGTGCCAGCTCACCGTTAATGGTTTCGGAGACCCAGTACTTC	CASSPLMVSETQYF
NA	NA	TRBV30	13	TRBJ1-4	TGTGCCTGGAAAGAGAGACCTAATGAAAAACTGTTTTTT	CAWKERPNEKLFF
NA	NA	TRBV4-3	15	TRBJ2-7	TGCGCCAGCAGCCAATTTCAGGACCGCGCCTACGAGCAGTACTTC	CASSQFQDRAYEQYF
NA	NA	TRBV5-4	15	TRBJ1-1	TGTGCCAGCAGCTTGGTAGACGTTGGCGGGACTGAAGCTTTCTTT	CASSLVDVGGTEAFF